This T cell receptor (beta chain) was identified in a study of blood T cell repertoires in COVID-19. Profiled with immunoSEQ multiplex PCR; TCRdb holds only in-frame clones, not every one. The sample gives 130,000 to 150,000 clones, roughly 79% of which show up once; roughly 8.4% is in the top ten. With 4 bases clipped from V and 7 bases from J, the junction kept 12 bases outside the gene matches. Looked up from germline, CDR1 is LNHDA and CDR2 is SQIVND (reference sequence). The CDR3 runs to 16 residues. The V and J genes are TRBV19 and TRBJ1-5, with TRBD1 matching over 8 bases. The receptor's source is a human donor with acute or convalescent COVID-19. The donor label of this sample is uncertain. Sequenced input: peripheral blood. CDR3 sequence (DNA): TGTGCCAGTAGTACCCGCCACAGGGGGGAAAGACAGCCCCAGCATTTT. Translated, it gives CASSTRHRGERQPQHF.